Listed below are T cell receptor beta chains from one sample, sequenced in a study of shared clonotypes between healthy human individuals. Sequencing was performed with immunoSEQ multiplex PCR; in TCRdb, only in-frame clones are kept and a portion is missing. This table has 2 million to 3 million clones, 80% to 95% appearing once. Sequenced sample: naive CD4+ T cells from PBMCs. These receptors were collected from a young man in good health. Some clones in this sample may be carry-over from other donors' samples. Each CDR3 is given with its conserved first and last residue. The order of the fields is clone size, D gene, J gene, V gene, CDR3 DNA, CDR3 protein. The D gene is left open where the match is weak. Clone size appears in some rows only: once, few, many, or a class for an expanded clone.

clone_size: -
d_call: TRBD1
j_call: TRBJ1-1
v_call: TRBV7-2
cdr3_nt: TGTGCCAGCACCTTTCGGGACAGGGTCACTGAAGCTTTCTTT
cdr3_aa: CASTFRDRVTEAFF

clone_size: -
d_call: -
j_call: TRBJ1-4
v_call: TRBV5-1
cdr3_nt: TGCGCCAGCAGCCCAGGACAGCTTGCAACTAATGAAAAACTGTTTTTT
cdr3_aa: CASSPGQLATNEKLFF

clone_size: once
d_call: -
j_call: TRBJ2-3
v_call: TRBV7-8
cdr3_nt: TGTGCCAGCAGCTCCAGAGGGGTTTCGGCAGATACGCAGTATTTT
cdr3_aa: CASSSRGVSADTQYF

clone_size: -
d_call: -
j_call: TRBJ2-7
v_call: TRBV5-1
cdr3_nt: TGCGCCAGCAGTTTTAGCTCCTACGAGCAGTACTTC
cdr3_aa: CASSFSSYEQYF

clone_size: -
d_call: -
j_call: TRBJ1-2
v_call: TRBV9
cdr3_nt: TGTGCCAGCAGCGCCGGGGGGCCTGCGGCAGCGTATGGCTACACCTTC
cdr3_aa: CASSAGGPAAAYGYTF

clone_size: -
d_call: -
j_call: TRBJ2-2
v_call: TRBV7-6
cdr3_nt: TGTGCCAGCACCATTTTCAGGACCTCGAACACCGGGGAGCTGTTTTTT
cdr3_aa: CASTIFRTSNTGELFF

clone_size: -
d_call: TRBD2
j_call: TRBJ2-7
v_call: TRBV28
cdr3_nt: TGTGCCAGCAGCGGACTAGCGGGAGGCCATGGGTACTTC
cdr3_aa: CASSGLAGGHGYF

clone_size: -
d_call: -
j_call: TRBJ2-3
v_call: TRBV5-6
cdr3_nt: TGTGCCAGCAGCCTCCGCACAGATACGCAGTATTTT
cdr3_aa: CASSLRTDTQYF

clone_size: -
d_call: TRBD2
j_call: TRBJ2-7
v_call: TRBV28
cdr3_nt: TGTGCCAGCAGTTTAAGTCGGGAGGGTCGCGAGCAGTACTTC
cdr3_aa: CASSLSREGREQYF

clone_size: -
d_call: -
j_call: TRBJ2-3
v_call: TRBV30
cdr3_nt: TGTGCCTGGAGTGTCCTCGGACAGATCACAGATACGCAGTATTTT
cdr3_aa: CAWSVLGQITDTQYF

clone_size: -
d_call: -
j_call: TRBJ2-2
v_call: TRBV5-1
cdr3_nt: TGCGCCAGCTCCTCCATTGCGAAAAAGAACACCGGGGAGCTGTTTTTT
cdr3_aa: CASSSIAKKNTGELFF

clone_size: -
d_call: TRBD2
j_call: TRBJ2-1
v_call: TRBV7-3
cdr3_nt: TGTGCCAGCAGCCCTGGACTAGCTGAGCAGTTCTTC
cdr3_aa: CASSPGLAEQFF

clone_size: -
d_call: -
j_call: TRBJ2-2
v_call: TRBV4-1
cdr3_nt: TGCGCCAGCAGCCAAGGGGAGGACACCGGGGAGCTGTTTTTT
cdr3_aa: CASSQGEDTGELFF

clone_size: -
d_call: -
j_call: TRBJ1-1
v_call: TRBV11-2
cdr3_nt: TGTGCCAGCAGCCGACAGGAGAAAACCACTGAAGCTTTCTTT
cdr3_aa: CASSRQEKTTEAFF

clone_size: once
d_call: -
j_call: TRBJ1-2
v_call: TRBV30
cdr3_nt: TGTGCCTGGAGCTCCCCCCCCGGGACCTTAGCTAACTATGGCTACACCTTC
cdr3_aa: CAWSSPPGTLANYGYTF

clone_size: -
d_call: TRBD2
j_call: TRBJ2-6
v_call: TRBV27
cdr3_nt: TGTGCCAGCAGTTTATCCTCCACTAGCGGCATGTCTGGGGCCAACGTCCTGACTTTC
cdr3_aa: CASSLSSTSGMSGANVLTF

clone_size: few
d_call: -
j_call: TRBJ1-5
v_call: TRBV2
cdr3_nt: TGTGCCAGCCGGGTGGGGACCACTAGCAATCAGCCCCAGCATTTT
cdr3_aa: CASRVGTTSNQPQHF

clone_size: -
d_call: -
j_call: TRBJ2-7
v_call: TRBV18
cdr3_nt: TGTGCCAGCTCACCGGGCGGGAATCACTACGAGCAGTACTTC
cdr3_aa: CASSPGGNHYEQYF

clone_size: once
d_call: -
j_call: TRBJ1-1
v_call: TRBV18
cdr3_nt: TGTGCCAGCTCACCATCAGGGAACACTGAGGCTTTCTTT
cdr3_aa: CASSPSGNTEAFF

clone_size: -
d_call: -
j_call: TRBJ2-6
v_call: TRBV19
cdr3_nt: TGTGCCAGTAGGACAGGTGCCGGGGCCAACGTCCTGACTTTC
cdr3_aa: CASRTGAGANVLTF